This entry lists 3 T cell receptor beta chains sequenced from one sample in a study of shared clonotypes between healthy human individuals. The protocol was immunoSEQ multiplex PCR, while the TCRdb copy is restricted to in-frame clones and leaves out a portion. The table records 2 million to 2.5 million clones, about 94% of them present only once. Input material: naive CD4+ T cells sorted from blood. Subset noted: CD45RA+ positively selected. These receptors all stem from a man younger than 30 in good health.

This chain connects TRBV7-6 to TRBJ2-7, with a possible D match to TRBD1 (5 bases). CDR3 length: 16 amino acids. With 1 base removed from V and 6 bases from J, the gap between germline ends came to 19 bases. Germline V gene data show CDR1 as SGHVS and CDR2 as FNYEAQ. CDR3 sequence reads: CASSLGSPPTAAEQYF. DNA of the CDR3: TGTGCCAGCAGCTTAGGGAGCCCCCCGACAGCCGCCGAGCAGTACTTC.

This chain links TRBV30 with TRBJ1-1, with TRBD1 matching 9 bases. The CDR3 totals 13 residues. Looked up from germline, CDR1 is GTSNPN and CDR2 is SVGIG (reference sequence). Unmatched junction bases numbered 4, after V lost 4 bases and J lost 4 bases. The CDR3 region has the DNA TGTGCCTGGACACGGGACAGGGTCACTGAAGCTTTCTTT. This sequence encodes CAWTRDRVTEAFF.

The gene calls are TRBV28 and TRBJ2-1, with 7 bases matching TRBD1. Germline loops: CDR1 MDHEN, CDR2 SYDVKM. This CDR3 has 11 residues. The trim removed 5 bases at V and 8 bases at J, leaving 0 bases unmatched. Here the CDR3 reads CASSGQDEQFF. In nucleotides, the CDR3 is TGTGCCAGCAGTGGACAGGATGAGCAGTTCTTC.